This T cell receptor (beta chain) was sequenced during a study of early T cells in non-severe SARS-CoV-2 infection. Across the study: It was bulk RNA from unsorted whole blood that was sequenced, and the chains were unpaired.

cDNA molecules, individually, were tagged with unique molecular identifiers. TCRdb re-called the 5' RACE reads with MiXCR, one entry per CDR3 protein. The data contain 100,000 to 130,000 distinct CDR3 sequences, over 10% of them singletons. Study observations and caveats: VDJdb-based annotation leaned toward anti-spike CD8 responses and missed private and CD4 specificities.

In its sample, this clonotype was seen a few times. The antigen is not known. There are 17 residues in the CDR3. The V segment lost 0 bases and the J segment 0 bases; nucleotides outside the gene matches: 7. CDR1 and CDR2 from the germline V gene are SGHDT and YYEEEE. Sample: whole blood. The receptor's source is an adult who was a healthcare worker with PCR-confirmed SARS-CoV-2 infection or an uninfected control (not recorded which). This sequence joins TRBV5-6 and TRBJ1-2, with TRBD1 matching over 8 bases. The CDR3 region is CASSLGADRGANYGYTF. CDR3 nucleotides: TGTGCCAGCAGCTTGGGGGCTGACAGGGGAGCTAACTATGGCTACACCTTC.